A single sample is the source of the 19 T cell receptor beta chains below, sequenced in a study of T-cell reconstitution after alpha-beta-depleted transplantation in children. Researchers prepared the TCRbeta library using unique molecular identifiers, the study reports. MiXCR was run by TCRdb on the PCR reads, yielding one entry per CDR3 protein. The data show about 270,000 distinct CDR3 sequences, more than 9% seen once. This material consisted of PBMCs from the stem cell graft donor, taken from the stem cell graft. The origin of the receptors is a human donor who donated a stem cell graft to a child with SCID.

This clonotype was detected a few times. The chain carries TRBV19 and TRBJ2-7; 8 bases are shared with TRBD1. V lost 4 bases, J lost 5 bases, and 7 bases stayed unmatched. The germline V gene encodes CDR1 LNHDA and CDR2 SQIVND (reference sequence). CDR3 length: 14 residues. The CDR3 DNA reads as TGTGCCAGTAGTACTCGGGACAGGTCGCACGAGCAGTACTTC. This encodes CASSTRDRSHEQYF.

This chain links TRBV12-3 or TRBV12-4 with TRBJ2-2; 12 nucleotides match TRBD1. V shed 5 bases, J shed 7 bases, and the junction held 14 bases outside the gene matches. The CDR3 totals 18 residues. The CDR3, as DNA: TGTGCCAGCAGTCACGAAGGTCGGGACAGGGGGCATCTCGGGGAGCTGTTTTTT. Its translation: CASSHEGRDRGHLGELFF.

The chain joins TRBV20-1 to TRBJ2-5; tentatively, D is TRBD1 (6 bases). The ends were cut back, 6 bases at V and 1 base at J, with 18 bases in the middle. The CDR3 is 15 amino acids. Germline values: CDR1 DFQATT, CDR2 SNEGSKA (reference sequence). CDR3 coding DNA: TGCAGTGCCTCACCCTTACAGGGAACCCAAGAGACCCAGTACTTC. Its translation is CSASPLQGTQETQYF.

There are many counts of this clonotype. The chain uses TRBV10-3 and TRBJ2-7; D is perhaps TRBD1 (5 bases). Germline lookup yields CDR1 ENHRY and CDR2 SYGVKD. V lost 0 bases, J lost 0 bases, and 12 bases lay in between. The CDR3 is 16 amino acids. CDR3 loop: CAISESLDTSSYEQYF. The CDR3 DNA reads as TGTGCCATCAGTGAGTCTTTGGACACCTCCTCCTACGAGCAGTACTTC.

This chain links TRBV14 with TRBJ2-3; perhaps TRBD1 as D (6 bases). There are 13 residues in the CDR3. V dropped 5 bases and J dropped 6 bases, with 12 bases sitting between them. Germline V gene sequence: CDR1 SGHDN, CDR2 FVKESK. CDR3: CASSATRGDTQYF. The CDR3 nucleotides are TGTGCCAGCAGCGCCACCAGGGGTGATACGCAGTATTTT.

The chain has TRBV6-5 and TRBJ1-2; D remains unclear. CDR3 length: 11 amino acids. Between the trimmed V and J ends, which lost 6 bases and 8 bases, there was a span of 10 bases. Germline V gives CDR1 MNHEY, CDR2 SVGAGI. CDR3 amino acids: CASSSMRGYTF. The CDR3 nucleotides are TGTGCCAGCAGCTCCATGCGAGGCTACACCTTC.

The V gene is TRBV29-1, the J gene TRBJ2-2, with D possibly TRBD2 on 6 matching bases. Trimming removed 2 bases from V and 4 bases from J, with 14 bases in between. Germline V gene sequence: CDR1 SQVTM, CDR2 ANQGSEA. This CDR3 region has 15 residues. CDR3 residues: CSVERGGAGTGELFF. The CDR3, as DNA: TGCAGCGTTGAACGGGGCGGGGCCGGCACCGGGGAGCTGTTTTTT.

The chain carries TRBV7-9 and TRBJ2-3; D call uncertain. The germline CDR1 and CDR2 sequences are SEHNR and FQNEAQ (reference sequence). Deletions cut 0 bases from V and 0 bases from J, with 10 bases between. CDR3 size: 16 residues. The CDR3: CASSLAVGESTDTQYF. CDR3 sequence (DNA): TGTGCCAGCAGCTTAGCGGTGGGTGAAAGCACAGATACGCAGTATTTT.

This chain links TRBV29-1 with TRBJ1-2, with TRBD1 identical over 7 bases. Germline assignment: CDR1 SQVTM and CDR2 ANQGSEA. The V gene end was trimmed by 7 bases and the J gene end by 4 bases; junction bases not matched to a gene: 6. This CDR3 region has 12 residues. CDR3: CSGTGVSYGYTF. CDR3 DNA sequence: TGCAGCGGTACAGGGGTTAGCTATGGCTACACCTTC. The full variable domain, in which reference TRBV29-1 and TRBJ1-2 provide the parts outside the CDR3, is SAVISQKPSRDICQRGTSLTIQCQVDSQVTMMFWYRQQPGQSLTLIATANQGSEATYESGFVIDKFPISRPNLTFSTLTVSNMSPEDSSIYLCSGTGVSYGYTFGSGTRLTVV.

This clonotype appeared many times. The rearrangement joins TRBV12-3 or TRBV12-4 to TRBJ2-7, with a weak D call TRBD2 (6 bases). The CDR3 length is 14 residues. V was clipped by 4 bases and J by 2 bases, with 12 bases between them. This chain's CDR3 is CASSSRLVPYEQYF. CDR3 bases: TGTGCCAGCAGTTCACGACTAGTCCCCTACGAGCAGTACTTC.

This clonotype was seen a few times. This chain links TRBV12-3 or TRBV12-4 with TRBJ2-1; D remains unclear. Trimming removed 6 bases from V and 6 bases from J, with 18 bases in between. The CDR3 is 15 amino acids. The CDR3 spells CASRGIQVAGNEQFF. For the CDR3, the DNA is TGTGCCAGCAGGGGGATTCAGGTGGCCGGCAATGAGCAGTTCTTC.

The chain couples TRBV12-3 or TRBV12-4 to TRBJ2-1; D gene ambiguous. The CDR3 length is 11 residues. The V gene lost 5 bases and the J gene lost 13 bases, with 12 bases spanning the gap. The CDR3 here is CASSLNILQFF. The DNA of the CDR3 is TGTGCCAGCAGTCTAAATATATTACAGTTCTTC.

This clonotype showed up just a few times. The chain is built from TRBV20-1 and TRBJ2-7, with D unclear. Germline values: CDR1 DFQATT, CDR2 SNEGSKA (reference sequence). V was shortened by 5 bases and J by 0 bases, with 11 bases between the two germline ends. The CDR3 covers 13 residues. CDR3 residues: CSALERASYEQYF. CDR3 bases: TGCAGTGCTCTCGAGCGCGCCTCCTACGAGCAGTACTTC.

The chain joins TRBV6-1 to TRBJ2-2; the D is unclear. The V gene lost 1 base and the J gene lost 0 bases, with 12 bases spanning the gap. Germline lookup yields CDR1 MNHNS and CDR2 SASEGT. CDR3 length: 17 residues. CDR3 loop: CASSEGPTFANTGELFF. CDR3 bases: TGTGCCAGCAGTGAAGGTCCAACTTTTGCGAACACCGGGGAGCTGTTTTTT.

This clonotype was found a few times. The chain is built from TRBV7-9 and TRBJ2-7; 9 nucleotides agree with TRBD1. This CDR3 spans 15 amino acids. J was trimmed by 2 bases and V by 5 bases; bases with no gene match: 7. From germline, CDR1 is SEHNR and CDR2 FQNEAQ (reference sequence). Written as DNA, the CDR3 is TGTGCCAGCAGCCTCTGGGACAGGGTCCCCTACGAGCAGTACTTC. Encoded protein: CASSLWDRVPYEQYF.

This clonotype was picked up a small number of times. This chain connects TRBV10-1 to TRBJ2-5; tentative D call: TRBD2 (5 bases). This CDR3 has 13 amino acids. Per germline, CDR1 WNHNN and CDR2 SYGVQD (reference sequence). The V gene lost 4 bases and the J gene lost 7 bases, with 13 bases spanning the gap. The CDR3 sequence: CASSGEGWGTQYF. The CDR3 coding sequence is TGCGCCAGCAGTGGCGAGGGTTGGGGGACCCAGTACTTC.

This chain links TRBV3-1 with TRBJ2-5; D could derive from TRBD1 or TRBD2 (5 bases each). The CDR3 consists of 16 residues. Germline V lookup: CDR1 LGHDT, CDR2 YNNKEL (reference sequence). The ends were cut back, 4 bases at V and 4 bases at J, with 19 bases in the middle. As DNA, the CDR3 is TGTGCCAGCAGCCGCTTTGCTGGACTTGGGGGAGAGACCCAGTACTTC. It is translated as CASSRFAGLGGETQYF.

The chain recombines TRBV12-3 or TRBV12-4 with TRBJ2-4; the D gene is possibly TRBD1 (6 bases). The CDR3 has 14 residues. Trimming took 6 bases from V and 3 from J, leaving 12 bases between them. The CDR3 loop reads CASRHRDNKNIQYF. The CDR3 bases are TGTGCCAGCAGGCACCGGGACAACAAAAACATTCAGTACTTC.

This sequence joins TRBV12-3 or TRBV12-4 and TRBJ2-3; TRBD2 matches 9 bases. J gave up 2 bases and V 6 bases, and 6 bases lay outside the gene matches. The CDR3 is made up of 15 amino acids. CDR3 DNA: TGTGCCAGCAGGACCGGGACTAGCTTCACAGATACGCAGTATTTT. Translation: CASRTGTSFTDTQYF.